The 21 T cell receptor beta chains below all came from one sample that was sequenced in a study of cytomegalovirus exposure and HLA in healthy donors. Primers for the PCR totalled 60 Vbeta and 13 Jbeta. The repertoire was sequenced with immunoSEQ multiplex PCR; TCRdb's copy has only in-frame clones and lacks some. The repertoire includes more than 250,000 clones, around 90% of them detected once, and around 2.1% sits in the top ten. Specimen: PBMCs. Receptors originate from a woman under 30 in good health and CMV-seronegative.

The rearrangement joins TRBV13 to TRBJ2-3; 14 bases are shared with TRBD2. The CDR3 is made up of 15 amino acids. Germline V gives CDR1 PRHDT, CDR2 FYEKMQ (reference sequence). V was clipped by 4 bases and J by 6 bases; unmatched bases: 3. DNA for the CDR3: TGTGCCAGCAGCTCGGGACTAGCGGGGGCCGATACGCAGTATTTT. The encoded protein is CASSSGLAGADTQYF.

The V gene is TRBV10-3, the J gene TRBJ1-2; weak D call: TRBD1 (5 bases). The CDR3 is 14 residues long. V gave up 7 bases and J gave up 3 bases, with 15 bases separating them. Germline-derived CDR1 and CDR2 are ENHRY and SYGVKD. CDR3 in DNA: TGTGCCATCACCCGAGACAGAGAAGACTATGGCTACACCTTC. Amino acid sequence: CAITRDREDYGYTF.

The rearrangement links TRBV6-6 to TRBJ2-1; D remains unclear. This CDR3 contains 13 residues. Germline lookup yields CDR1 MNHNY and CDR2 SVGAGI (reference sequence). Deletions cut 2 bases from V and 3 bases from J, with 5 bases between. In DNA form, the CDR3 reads TGTGCCAGCAGTTACCCCTTCTACAATGAGCAGTTCTTC. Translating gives CASSYPFYNEQFF.

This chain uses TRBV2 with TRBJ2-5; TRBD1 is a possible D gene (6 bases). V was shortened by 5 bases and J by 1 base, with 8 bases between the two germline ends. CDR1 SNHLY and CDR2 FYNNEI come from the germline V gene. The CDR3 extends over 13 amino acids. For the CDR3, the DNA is TGTGCCAGCAGTTCAGGGGCCCAAGAGACCCAGTACTTC. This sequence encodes CASSSGAQETQYF. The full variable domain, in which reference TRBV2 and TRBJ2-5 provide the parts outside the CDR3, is EPEVTQTPSHQVTQMGQEVILRCVPISNHLYFYWYRQILGQKVEFLVSFYNNEISEKSEIFDDQFSVERPDGSNFTLKIRSTKLEDSAMYFCASSSGAQETQYFGPGTRLLVL.

The CDR3 coding sequence is TGTGCCAGCAGTTACTCGGAGGGGGCGGGCTATGGCTACACCTTC. Translating gives CASSYSEGAGYGYTF. V gene TRBV6-6 combines with J gene TRBJ1-2; 7 nucleotides match TRBD1. The CDR3 consists of 15 residues. Germline CDR1 reads MNHNY; CDR2 reads SVGAGI (reference sequence). V shed 0 bases, J shed 4 bases, and the junction held 5 bases outside the gene matches.

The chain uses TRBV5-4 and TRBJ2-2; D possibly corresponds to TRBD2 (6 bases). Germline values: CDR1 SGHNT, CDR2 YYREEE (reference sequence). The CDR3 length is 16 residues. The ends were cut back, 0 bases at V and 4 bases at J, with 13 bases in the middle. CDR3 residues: CASSLVGPGGTGELFF. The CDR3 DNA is TGTGCCAGCAGCTTGGTAGGGCCCGGGGGCACCGGGGAGCTGTTTTTT. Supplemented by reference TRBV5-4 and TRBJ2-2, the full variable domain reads ETGVTQSPTHLIKTRGQQVTLRCSSQSGHNTVSWYQQALGQGPQFIFQYYREEENGRGNFPPRFSGLQFPNYSSELNVNALELDDSALYLCASSLVGPGGTGELFFGEGSRLTVL.

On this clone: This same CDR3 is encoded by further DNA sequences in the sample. CDR3 in amino acids: CASSFGQGGYEQYF. CDR3 nucleotides: TGTGCCAGCAGTTTCGGACAGGGCGGCTACGAGCAGTACTTC. The chain joins TRBV27 to TRBJ2-7; TRBD1 matches at 8 bases. The CDR3 totals 14 residues. CDR1 and CDR2 from the germline V gene are MNHEY and SMNVEV (reference sequence). The V segment lost 3 bases and the J segment 3 bases; nucleotides outside the gene matches: 4.

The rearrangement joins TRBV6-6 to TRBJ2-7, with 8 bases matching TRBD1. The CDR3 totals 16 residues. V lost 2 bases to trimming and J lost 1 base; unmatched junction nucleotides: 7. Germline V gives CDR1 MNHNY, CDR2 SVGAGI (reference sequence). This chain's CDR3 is CASSYPAGGRSYEQYF. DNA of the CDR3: TGTGCCAGCAGTTACCCTGCAGGGGGCCGATCCTACGAGCAGTACTTC.

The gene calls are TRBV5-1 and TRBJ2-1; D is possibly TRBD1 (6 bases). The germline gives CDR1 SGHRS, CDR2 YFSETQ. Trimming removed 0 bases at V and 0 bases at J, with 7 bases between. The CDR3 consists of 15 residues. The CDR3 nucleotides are TGCGCCAGCAGCTTGGAAGGGGGCTCCTACAATGAGCAGTTCTTC. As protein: CASSLEGGSYNEQFF.

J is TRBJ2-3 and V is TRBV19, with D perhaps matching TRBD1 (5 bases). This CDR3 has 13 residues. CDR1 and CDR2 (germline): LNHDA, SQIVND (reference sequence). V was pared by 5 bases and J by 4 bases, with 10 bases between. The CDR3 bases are TGTGCCAGTAGTGATACAGGTTCAGATACGCAGTATTTT. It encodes CASSDTGSDTQYF. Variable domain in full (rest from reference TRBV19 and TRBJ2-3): DGGITQSPKYLFRKEGQNVTLSCEQNLNHDAMYWYRQDPGQGLRLIYYSQIVNDFQKGDIAEGYSVSREKKESFPLTVTSAQKNPTAFYLCASSDTGSDTQYFGPGTRLTVL.

CDR3 protein: CASSPSDSGELFF. In nucleotides, the CDR3 is TGTGCCAGCAGCCCCTCAGACAGCGGGGAGCTGTTTTTT. The V and J genes are TRBV5-6 and TRBJ2-2; D may be TRBD1 (5 bases). Trimming left V 4 bases short and J 7 bases short, with 11 bases between. CDR3 length: 13 amino acids. Germline assignment: CDR1 SGHDT and CDR2 YYEEEE.

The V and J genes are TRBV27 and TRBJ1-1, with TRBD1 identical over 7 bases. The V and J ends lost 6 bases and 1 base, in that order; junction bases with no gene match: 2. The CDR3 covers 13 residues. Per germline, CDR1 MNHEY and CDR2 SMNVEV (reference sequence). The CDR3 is CASRDRRNTEAFF. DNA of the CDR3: TGTGCCAGCAGGGACAGGAGGAACACTGAAGCTTTCTTT.

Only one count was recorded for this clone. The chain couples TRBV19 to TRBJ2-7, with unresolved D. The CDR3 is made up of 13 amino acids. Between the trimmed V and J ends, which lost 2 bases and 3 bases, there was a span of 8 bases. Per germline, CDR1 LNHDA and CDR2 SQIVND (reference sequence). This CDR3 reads CASSITAGYEQYF. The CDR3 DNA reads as TGTGCCAGTAGTATAACCGCAGGCTACGAGCAGTACTTC. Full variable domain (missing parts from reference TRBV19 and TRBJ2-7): DGGITQSPKYLFRKEGQNVTLSCEQNLNHDAMYWYRQDPGQGLRLIYYSQIVNDFQKGDIAEGYSVSREKKESFPLTVTSAQKNPTAFYLCASSITAGYEQYFGPGTRLTVT.

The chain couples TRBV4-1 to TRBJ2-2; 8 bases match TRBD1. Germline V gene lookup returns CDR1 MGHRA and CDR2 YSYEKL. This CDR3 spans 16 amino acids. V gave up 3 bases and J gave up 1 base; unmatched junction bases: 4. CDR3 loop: CASSHPGTGNTGELFF. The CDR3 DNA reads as TGCGCCAGCAGCCACCCCGGGACAGGGAACACCGGGGAGCTGTTTTTT.

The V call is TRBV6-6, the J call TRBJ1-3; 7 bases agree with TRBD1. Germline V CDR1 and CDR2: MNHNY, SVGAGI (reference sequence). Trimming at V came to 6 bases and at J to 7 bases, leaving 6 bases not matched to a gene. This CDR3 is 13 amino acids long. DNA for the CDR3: TGTGCCAGCAGGGGACAGTCGCAGAACACCATATATTTT. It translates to CASRGQSQNTIYF.

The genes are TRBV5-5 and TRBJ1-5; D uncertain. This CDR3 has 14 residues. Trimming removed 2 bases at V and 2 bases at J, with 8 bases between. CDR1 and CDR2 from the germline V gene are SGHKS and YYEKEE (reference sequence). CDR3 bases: TGTGCCAGCAGCTTCGACGGGGGCAATCAGCCCCAGCATTTT. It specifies CASSFDGGNQPQHF.

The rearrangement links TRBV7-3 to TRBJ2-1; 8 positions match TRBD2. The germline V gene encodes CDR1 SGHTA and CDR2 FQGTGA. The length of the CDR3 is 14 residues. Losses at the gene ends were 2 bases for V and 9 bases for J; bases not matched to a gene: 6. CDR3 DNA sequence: TGTGCCAGCAGCTTAGCGGGTAGCGGGGCTGAGCAGTTCTTC. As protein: CASSLAGSGAEQFF.

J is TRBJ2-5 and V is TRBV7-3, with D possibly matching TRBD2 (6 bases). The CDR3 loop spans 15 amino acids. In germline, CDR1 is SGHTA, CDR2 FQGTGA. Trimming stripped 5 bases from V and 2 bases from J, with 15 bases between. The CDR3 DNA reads TGTGCCAGCAGCCCCTATAGCGGAGGGCAAGAGACCCAGTACTTC. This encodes CASSPYSGGQETQYF.

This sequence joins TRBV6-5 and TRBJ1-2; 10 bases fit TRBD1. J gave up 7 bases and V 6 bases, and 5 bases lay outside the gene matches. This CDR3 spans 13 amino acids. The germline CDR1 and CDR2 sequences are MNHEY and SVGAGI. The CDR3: CASSEDRGGGYTF. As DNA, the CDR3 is TGTGCCAGCAGCGAGGACAGGGGGGGTGGCTACACCTTC.

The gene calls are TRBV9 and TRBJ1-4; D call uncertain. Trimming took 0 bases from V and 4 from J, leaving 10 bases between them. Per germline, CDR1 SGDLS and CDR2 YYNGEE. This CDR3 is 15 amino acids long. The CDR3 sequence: CASSVGWAVNEKLFF. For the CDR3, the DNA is TGTGCCAGCAGCGTAGGATGGGCTGTTAATGAAAAACTGTTTTTT.

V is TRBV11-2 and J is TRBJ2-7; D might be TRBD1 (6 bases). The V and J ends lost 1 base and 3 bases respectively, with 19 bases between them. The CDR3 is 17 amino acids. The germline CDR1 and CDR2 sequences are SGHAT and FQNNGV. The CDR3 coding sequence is TGTGCCAGCAGCTTAGGGGGCGTCCAGGGGTCTAGCTACGAGCAGTACTTC. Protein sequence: CASSLGGVQGSSYEQYF. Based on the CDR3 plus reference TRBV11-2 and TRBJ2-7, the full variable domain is EAGVAQSPRYKIIEKRQSVAFWCNPISGHATLYWYQQILGQGPKLLIQFQNNGVVDDSQLPKDRFSAERLKGVDSTLKIQPAKLEDSAVYLCASSLGGVQGSSYEQYFGPGTRLTVT.